These T cell receptor beta chains were read from a single sample in a study of blood T cells in healthy people across ages. MiXCR was run by TCRdb on the 5' RACE reads, yielding one entry per CDR3 protein. This sample has 1,800,000 or so distinct CDR3 sequences, with around 40% found just once. The sequencing input was blood. The source of these receptors is a human donor in good health. Each CDR3 is given with its conserved first and last residue. D genes are given only for firm matches. Some rows mark clone size as missing; the rest say once, few, many or name a class of expanded clone.

v_gene	j_gene	d_gene	abundance	CDR3nt	CDR3aa
TRBV20-1	TRBJ2-1	.	.	TGCAGTGCTAGTGACGTACTCTCCAATGAGCAGTTCTTC	CSASDVLSNEQFF
TRBV20-1	TRBJ2-1	.	.	TGCAGTGCTAGAGATCGTACGTGGGAAGGGTCCTCAGAGTACAATGAGCAGTTCTTC	CSARDRTWEGSSEYNEQFF
TRBV7-9	TRBJ2-3	.	.	TGTGCCAGCAGACCATCCTTTGGGGGGAGCACAGATACGCAGTATTTT	CASRPSFGGSTDTQYF
TRBV28	TRBJ2-5	TRBD1	.	TGTGCCAGCAGTTGGGACAGTGGTTACGAGACCCAGTACTTC	CASSWDSGYETQYF
TRBV20-1	TRBJ2-1	TRBD1	few	TGCAGTGCTAGAGAAACAGGGGACTCCTACAATGAGCAGTTCTTC	CSARETGDSYNEQFF
TRBV4-3	TRBJ2-2	TRBD1	.	TGCGCCAGCAGCCAAGTCGCGATGGACAGGGAAGGGACCGGGGAGCTGTTTTTT	CASSQVAMDREGTGELFF
TRBV10-3	TRBJ2-5	.	few	TGTGCCATCAGTCCCAACAGGGCCCCGGGAGAGACCCAGTACTTC	CAISPNRAPGETQYF
TRBV27	TRBJ1-2	.	few	TGTGCCAGCGGACATGTGGTGGGGGTTTATGGCTACACCTTC	CASGHVVGVYGYTF
TRBV7-2	TRBJ2-4	.	few	TGTGCCAGCAGCCCTAGGGGGGGGCGAGCCAAAAACATTCAGTACTTC	CASSPRGGRAKNIQYF
TRBV7-2	TRBJ2-7	.	.	TGTGCCAGCAGCTTAGCGGTATTTGAGGAGCAGTACTTC	CASSLAVFEEQYF
TRBV7-2	TRBJ2-1	.	.	TGTGCCAGCAGCTTAGGGGTTCAATTAACCTACAATGAGCAGTTCTTC	CASSLGVQLTYNEQFF
TRBV7-2	TRBJ2-7	.	few	TGTGCCAGCAGCTTAGGAATGGGTCAGTACTACGAGCAGTACTTC	CASSLGMGQYYEQYF
TRBV5-1	TRBJ2-1	TRBD2	.	TGCGCCAGCAGCTCCATGGGTAGTAGCGGGGGTCTCCCCAATGAGCAGTTCTTC	CASSSMGSSGGLPNEQFF
TRBV29-1	TRBJ2-7	.	many	TGCAGCGCGTCGACCAGCGAACACCCCTACGAGCAGTACTTC	CSASTSEHPYEQYF
TRBV20-1	TRBJ1-1	.	.	TGCAGTTTACTACAGGGAAACCTGAACACTGAAGCTTTCTTT	CSLLQGNLNTEAFF
TRBV9	TRBJ2-5	TRBD1	few	TGTGCCAGCAGCGCCCAGGACAGGGGGCCGGTTGAGACCCAGTACTTC	CASSAQDRGPVETQYF
TRBV7-9	TRBJ2-7	.	few	TGTGCCAGCCAACAATCCGAGAGGGACGAGCAGTACTTC	CASQQSERDEQYF
TRBV4-3	TRBJ2-3	.	few	TGCGCCAGCAGCCAAGCTAGCGCAGCAGATACGCAGTATTTT	CASSQASAADTQYF
TRBV4-3	TRBJ2-1	.	few	TGCGCCAGCAGCCAAGTCAGGGGTAGCGGGTATTACAATGAGCAGTTCTTC	CASSQVRGSGYYNEQFF
TRBV20-1	TRBJ2-7	.	.	TGCAGTGCCAGAAGCGAGATCGGGAACTACGAGCAGTACTTC	CSARSEIGNYEQYF
TRBV10-3	TRBJ2-7	TRBD2	.	TGTGCCATCACAGATACGGGACTAGCGGTCAATGAGCAGTACTTC	CAITDTGLAVNEQYF
TRBV4-1	TRBJ2-1	.	.	TGCGCCAGCAACCAAGAGGAGGGCCCCTACAGTGAGCAGTTCTTC	CASNQEEGPYSEQFF
TRBV5-1	TRBJ2-5	.	few	TGCGCCAGCAGCCCCGTCCTGGGGGAGACCCAGTACTTC	CASSPVLGETQYF
TRBV11-3	TRBJ1-1	.	.	TGTGCTACCGGCGGGGCGAACACTGAAGCTTTCTTT	CATGGANTEAFF
TRBV2	TRBJ1-1	.	.	TGTGCCAGCAGAGCCCGGGGGGCCCGCGGAACTGAAGCTTTCTTT	CASRARGARGTEAFF
TRBV12-3/TRBV12-4	TRBJ1-1	TRBD1	.	TGTGCCACGGGACAGTTTGGGATGAACACTGAAGCTTTCTTT	CATGQFGMNTEAFF
TRBV11-1	TRBJ2-1	TRBD2	.	TGTGCCAGCAGCTCCGCGGGGGGGCCCTTGAATGAGCAGTTCTTC	CASSSAGGPLNEQFF
TRBV5-1	TRBJ2-2	.	.	TGCGCCAGCAGCTTGGAAGTTTTCAGCACCGGGGAGCTGTTTTTT	CASSLEVFSTGELFF
TRBV20-1	TRBJ2-1	TRBD2	.	TGCAGTGCTAGAGATCGGCGCGGGGGGGCGAATGAGCAGTTCTTT	CSARDRRGGANEQFF
TRBV20-1	TRBJ1-2	TRBD1	few	TGCAGTGCTGGGACAGGGCCCTACTATGGCTACACCTTC	CSAGTGPYYGYTF
TRBV7-2	TRBJ2-1	TRBD2	many	TGTGCCAGCAGCCACCCTGGGACTAGCGGGGTCACCGACTCCTACAATGAGCAGTTCTTC	CASSHPGTSGVTDSYNEQFF
TRBV7-2	TRBJ2-7	TRBD2	few	TGTGCCAGCAGCCAGTCGACTAGCGGGGTAGGGAAGCAGTACTTC	CASSQSTSGVGKQYF
TRBV12-3/TRBV12-4	TRBJ2-1	TRBD1	.	TGTGCCAGCAGTCCTCTAACAGGGGGACAGGGGCACAATGAGCAGTTCTTC	CASSPLTGGQGHNEQFF
TRBV20-1	TRBJ2-6	.	few	TGCAGTGCTAGGGATTTCGGGGGAACGACTGGGGCCAACGTCCTGACTTTC	CSARDFGGTTGANVLTF
TRBV20-1	TRBJ2-7	TRBD1	few	TGCAGTGCTAGAGATATCCGGGACAGGGAAAGGTTTAGCTCCTACGAGCAGTACTTC	CSARDIRDRERFSSYEQYF
TRBV15	TRBJ1-2	.	few	TGTGCCACCAGCAAAGGGTATGGCTACACCTTC	CATSKGYGYTF
TRBV7-2	TRBJ2-1	.	.	TGTGCCAGCAGCTTAGCTCCGGGGGATTCCAATGAGCAGTTCTTC	CASSLAPGDSNEQFF
TRBV21-1	TRBJ1-2	.	.	TGTGCCAGCAGTGGGGGACCGGACCCCTATGGCTACACCTTC	CASSGGPDPYGYTF
TRBV6-5	TRBJ1-2	.	few	TGTGCCAGCAGTCGTTCAGATATAACTAACTATGGCTACACCTTC	CASSRSDITNYGYTF
TRBV12-3/TRBV12-4	TRBJ1-2	.	many	TGTGCCAGCAGCTCCCGTGCCAACTATGGCTACACCTTC	CASSSRANYGYTF
TRBV6-5	TRBJ2-7	.	.	TGTGCCAGCAGTGGATCAGGGAAGGGACCCTACGAGCAGTACTTC	CASSGSGKGPYEQYF
TRBV28	TRBJ1-2	.	.	TGTGCCAGCAGTTTATTGAGGCAGCTTACCTACTATGGCTACACCTTC	CASSLLRQLTYYGYTF